The clone carrying this T cell receptor (beta chain) was counted at least ten times. Its antigen remains unknown. The CDR3 covers 15 residues. V lost 4 bases and J lost 2, with 14 bases in between. Germline assignment: CDR1 SGHRS and CDR2 YFSETQ. These data are taken from a study of CD8 T cells in ankylosing spondylitis. Overall study findings and caveats: In peripheral blood, disease-linked CD8+ clones occurred at relatively low frequencies. Researchers reportedly found disease-linked clones significantly enriched in matched ankylosing spondylitis synovial fluid. A TCR beta motif of about eight highly homologous variants appeared characteristic of ankylosing spondylitis blood.

Generation of TCR beta libraries employed quantitative 5'-RACE incorporating molecular barcodes. TCRdb re-called the 5' RACE reads through MiXCR, storing one row per CDR3 protein. The sample yields around 120,000 distinct CDR3 sequences, roughly 8.8% seen once. The sequence was collected from a male donor with ankylosing spondylitis or in good health (not recorded which). Sequenced sample: blood, either unsorted or a sorted T cell fraction (not recorded which). The chain employs TRBV5-1 and TRBJ2-3, with D perhaps matching TRBD1 (5 bases). Here the CDR3 DNA reads TGCGCCAGCAGCCAGACAGTCAAACTCACAGATACGCAGTATTTT. This gives the protein CASSQTVKLTDTQYF.